The 8 T cell receptor beta chains below all came from one sample that was sequenced in a study of T cell repertoires in cytomegalovirus infection. MiXCR, applied by TCRdb to the reads, yields one record per CDR3 protein. The profile covers 900,000 to 950,000 distinct CDR3 sequences, with around 30% appearing a single time and around 15% taken by the ten largest. Their target antigens are unknown. The specimen was cultured CD8+ T cells from PBMCs, collected from culture after CMV antigen stimulation. Receptors originate from a human donor in good health (CMV status not recorded). Some clones in this sample may be carry-over from other donors' samples.

In this sample, this clonotype turned up a few times. This rearrangement joins TRBV7-6 to TRBJ1-2, with unresolved D. The germline CDR1 and CDR2 sequences are SGHVS and FNYEAQ. The germline V and J ends were trimmed by 0 bases and 4 bases, with 9 bases remaining between them. The CDR3 contains 14 residues. CDR3: CASSLAYTIYGYTF. The CDR3 region has the DNA TGTGCCAGCAGCTTAGCGTACACCATCTATGGCTACACCTTC. Complete variable domain (other parts from reference TRBV7-6 and TRBJ1-2): GAGVSQSPRYKVTKRGQDVALRCDPISGHVSLYWYRQALGQGPEFLTYFNYEAQQDKSGLPNDRFSAERPEGSISTLTIQRTEQRDSAMYRCASSLAYTIYGYTFGSGTRLTVV.

This chain uses TRBV24-1 with TRBJ2-3; D tentatively fits TRBD1 or TRBD2 (5 bases each). The CDR3 extends over 15 amino acids. V lost 3 bases to trimming and J lost 3 bases, with 12 bases between them. The V gene's germline CDR1 is KGHDR and CDR2 SFDVKD. The CDR3 DNA reads as TGTGCCACCAGTGATAACGAGGGGATTACAGATACGCAGTATTTT. Its translation: CATSDNEGITDTQYF.

A word on this clonotype: An end of the junction differs from the germline gene, which may be a read error. This chain uses TRBV27 with TRBJ2-7; D may be TRBD1 (6 bases). CDR1 is MNHEY and CDR2 is SMNVEV in the germline V gene (reference sequence). This CDR3 contains 12 residues. CDR3 bases: TGTGCCAACAGTAGGGACATCTACGAGCAGTACTTC. It specifies CANSRDIYEQYF.

This chain connects TRBV7-3 to TRBJ1-5; D is ambiguous. Germline CDR1 and CDR2: SGHTA and FQGTGA. Trimming took 8 bases from V and 0 from J, leaving 11 bases between them. The CDR3 sequence is 14 residues long. For the CDR3, the DNA is TGTGCCAGCGCCGGATATAATAGCAATCAGCCCCAGCATTTT. It encodes CASAGYNSNQPQHF.

The gene calls are TRBV25-1 and TRBJ2-7; TRBD1 aligns across 7 bases. Trimming removed 7 bases from V and 2 bases from J; junction bases left unmatched: 11. This CDR3 comprises 15 residues. From germline, CDR1 is MGHDK and CDR2 SYGVNS. CDR3 sequence reads: CASKPAGTAAYEQYF. The CDR3, as DNA: TGTGCCAGCAAACCAGCCGGGACAGCCGCCTACGAGCAGTACTTC.

The chain has TRBV5-4 and TRBJ1-2, with D unresolved. The V gene's germline CDR1 is SGHNT and CDR2 YYREEE (reference sequence). V lost 6 bases, J lost 2 bases, and 17 bases lay in between. The CDR3 runs to 15 residues. The CDR3 bases are TGTGCCAGCACCCCCCTCGGCACGGGGAACTATGGCTACACCTTC. This codes for CASTPLGTGNYGYTF.

This clonotype has a handful of counts. The chain has TRBV4-1 and TRBJ1-5, with a tentative D call TRBD1 (5 bases). V was clipped by 0 bases and J by 6 bases, with 9 bases between them. The CDR3 totals 14 residues. CDR1 is MGHRA, CDR2 YSYEKL, per germline. The CDR3 DNA sequence: TGCGCCAGCAGCCAAGAGGCAGGGCCTCAGCCCCAGCATTTT. Translating gives CASSQEAGPQPQHF.

DNA for the CDR3: TGTGCCAGCAGTTTGAGGGGCCCAGGGGGGCCCTACAATGAGCAGTTCTTC. This translates into CASSLRGPGGPYNEQFF. This chain joins TRBV27 and TRBJ2-1; D is possibly TRBD1 (7 bases). Germline CDR1 is MNHEY and CDR2 is SMNVEV (reference sequence). CDR3 length: 17 amino acids. Trimming pared 3 bases from V and 2 bases from J, leaving 17 bases between.